These 30 T cell receptor beta chains originate from one sample sequenced in a study of blood T cell repertoires in COVID-19. Using immunoSEQ multiplex PCR, the repertoire was profiled, and TCRdb retains in-frame clones only, with some absent. This table holds about 74,000 clones, roughly 81% found once. Sequenced: peripheral blood. The receptors shown here come from a man aged 65 to 85 with acute or convalescent COVID-19.

The chain joins TRBV5-4 to TRBJ2-2; D possibly corresponds to TRBD2 (5 bases). V was trimmed by 4 bases and J by 4 bases, leaving 14 bases between them. Germline V gene lookup returns CDR1 SGHNT and CDR2 YYREEE (reference sequence). This CDR3 comprises 15 residues. CDR3 protein: CASSLPSRSTGELFF. CDR3 DNA: TGTGCCAGCAGCCTGCCTAGCCGGTCCACCGGGGAGCTGTTTTTT.

The J gene is TRBJ1-6, the V gene TRBV11-2; 9 nucleotides align to TRBD1. V was pared by 3 bases and J by 9 bases, with 12 bases of the junction left unmatched. The germline V gene has CDR1 SGHAT and CDR2 FQNNGV. The CDR3 contains 17 residues. The CDR3 nucleotides are TGTGCCAGCAGCTTCCCCCCTCGGACAGGGGCTGGTTCACCCCTCCACTTT. Protein sequence: CASSFPPRTGAGSPLHF.

The CDR3 spells CASSFREYTGELFF. The CDR3 DNA is TGTGCCAGCAGTTTTCGGGAGTACACCGGGGAGCTGTTTTTT. The chain is built from TRBV2 and TRBJ2-2; TRBD2 is a possible D gene (6 bases). Trimming left V 5 bases short and J 3 bases short, with 10 bases between. The CDR3 covers 14 residues. The V gene's germline CDR1 is SNHLY and CDR2 FYNNEI.

The V gene is TRBV24-1, the J gene TRBJ1-5; 7 positions agree with TRBD1. The CDR3 loop spans 14 amino acids. The germline CDR1 and CDR2 sequences are KGHDR and SFDVKD. Germline trimming cut 7 bases from V and 1 base from J; bases unmatched to any gene: 3. The CDR3 DNA is TGTGCCACCAGCGGGGGACAGAGCAATCAGCCCCAGCATTTT. Amino acid sequence: CATSGGQSNQPQHF.

This chain uses TRBV28 with TRBJ1-6; D remains unclear. The CDR3 loop spans 12 amino acids. Trimming took off 6 bases at V and 7 bases at J, with 7 bases between the two ends. Germline CDR1 and CDR2: MDHEN and SYDVKM. CDR3 DNA: TGTGCCAGCAGAAAACAGAATTCACCCCTCCACTTT. It yields the protein CASRKQNSPLHF.

This sequence joins TRBV15 and TRBJ2-5; D not certain. CDR3 length equals 13 residues. Between the trimmed V and J ends, which lost 2 bases and 5 bases, there was a span of 9 bases. Germline-derived CDR1 and CDR2 are LNHNV and YYDKDF (reference sequence). The CDR3 nucleotides read TGTGCCACCAGCAGATCCGTCGGGGAGACCCAGTACTTC. It specifies CATSRSVGETQYF.

In DNA, the CDR3 is TGTGCCAGCAGCTTTTTAGGGCGGGGGGTTTCCTACGAGCAGTACTTC. Its translation: CASSFLGRGVSYEQYF. The chain combines TRBV7-8 with TRBJ2-7, with TRBD2 matching over 8 bases. Germline CDR1 reads SGHVS; CDR2 reads FQNEAQ. This CDR3 has 16 amino acids. V was pared by 3 bases and J by 1 base, with 8 bases of the junction left unmatched.

The chain combines TRBV19 with TRBJ1-2; TRBD1 agrees at 7 bases. CDR1 and CDR2 from the germline V gene are LNHDA and SQIVND (reference sequence). The CDR3 runs to 14 residues. J lost 2 bases, V lost 5 bases, and 5 bases had no gene match. In nucleotides, the CDR3 is TGTGCCAGTAGTGCCGGGACAGTGAACTATGGCTACACCTTC. Its translation is CASSAGTVNYGYTF. Based on the CDR3 plus reference TRBV19 and TRBJ1-2, the full variable domain is DGGITQSPKYLFRKEGQNVTLSCEQNLNHDAMYWYRQDPGQGLRLIYYSQIVNDFQKGDIAEGYSVSREKKESFPLTVTSAQKNPTAFYLCASSAGTVNYGYTFGSGTRLTVV.

The DNA of the CDR3 is TGTGCCAGCAGCTTAGGGCCCGCTAACTATGGCTACACCTTC. This encodes CASSLGPANYGYTF. J is TRBJ1-2 and V is TRBV7-9; the D is unclear. The CDR3 runs to 14 residues. V was shortened by 1 base and J by 0 bases, with 6 bases between the two germline ends. Germline assignment: CDR1 SEHNR and CDR2 FQNEAQ (reference sequence).

The chain couples TRBV7-3 to TRBJ2-1; 12 bases map to TRBD2. The CDR3 has 21 amino acids. Looked up from germline, CDR1 is SGHTA and CDR2 is FQGTGA. Trimming removed 1 base from V and 0 bases from J; junction bases left unmatched: 13. This CDR3 is CASSLIPPGLAGPSSYNEQFF. CDR3 DNA sequence: TGTGCCAGCAGCTTAATCCCACCGGGACTAGCGGGTCCTAGCTCCTACAATGAGCAGTTCTTC.

The chain couples TRBV3-1 (or the pseudogene TRBV3-2) to TRBJ2-7; D ambiguous. Germline assignment: CDR1 LGHDT and CDR2 YNNKEL (reference sequence). V was cut by 4 bases and J by 7 bases, with 8 bases left in between. The CDR3 is 11 amino acids. The CDR3 sequence: CASSLTEEQYF. CDR3 bases: TGTGCCAGCAGCCTCACAGAGGAGCAGTACTTC.

This clone came up a few times. The chain recombines TRBV7-8 with TRBJ1-1; 7 bases are a match to TRBD1. V trimming: 3 bases; J trimming: 10 bases; junction bases outside the gene matches: 11. CDR1 SGHVS and CDR2 FQNEAQ come from the germline V gene. This CDR3 has 14 residues. CDR3 amino acids: CASSLGGQSGGAFF. The CDR3, as DNA: TGTGCCAGCAGCTTGGGGGGACAGAGCGGTGGAGCTTTCTTT.

The chain joins TRBV30 to TRBJ2-7, with D unclear. Germline V CDR1 and CDR2: GTSNPN, SVGIG (reference sequence). The V end was cut by 0 bases, the J end by 12 bases, with 15 bases between. CDR3 length: 12 residues. CDR3 DNA: TGTGCCTGGAGTGTACGGCAGACAACCTGGTACTTC. Residues: CAWSVRQTTWYF.

The chain links TRBV2 to TRBJ2-3; tentative D call: TRBD1 (6 bases). The V end lost 6 bases, the J end lost 2 bases, and 9 bases lay between the germline ends. The CDR3 runs to 13 residues. CDR1 is SNHLY, CDR2 FYNNEI, per germline. The CDR3 loop reads CASRDSLTDTQYF. The CDR3 DNA reads as TGTGCCAGCAGGGACAGCCTCACAGATACGCAGTATTTT.

V usage is TRBV5-1 and J usage is TRBJ1-2; weak D call: TRBD1 (6 bases). Germline V CDR1 and CDR2: SGHRS, YFSETQ. The ends were cut back, 0 bases at V and 6 bases at J, with 18 bases in the middle. This CDR3 is 16 amino acids long. The CDR3 here is CASSLVPSDRRNGYTF. CDR3 DNA: TGCGCCAGCAGCTTGGTTCCCTCAGACAGGCGGAATGGCTACACCTTC.

J is TRBJ1-5 and V is TRBV12-3 or TRBV12-4; D gene ambiguous. This CDR3 comprises 13 residues. V gave up 2 bases and J gave up 9 bases, with 11 bases separating them. Here the CDR3 DNA reads TGTGCCAGCAGTTTAAAGACTAACCGGCCCCAGCATTTT. Protein: CASSLKTNRPQHF.

The chain links TRBV29-1 to TRBJ2-1; TRBD1 aligns across 11 bases. The CDR3 extends over 14 amino acids. With 4 bases clipped from V and 9 bases from J, the junction kept 8 bases outside the gene matches. Germline loops: CDR1 SQVTM, CDR2 ANQGSEA. In DNA form, the CDR3 reads TGCAGCGTTGGAGGACAGGGGGCGCAGGGTGAGCAGTTCTTC. Amino acid sequence: CSVGGQGAQGEQFF.

This clone was detected ten times or more. The chain uses TRBV28 and TRBJ2-7, with 12 bases fitting TRBD1. The CDR3 is 18 residues long. The V and J ends lost 5 bases and 2 bases, in that order; junction bases with no gene match: 13. The germline V gene has CDR1 MDHEN and CDR2 SYDVKM. CDR3 sequence reads: CASSPSGTGGPYAYEQYF. CDR3 in DNA: TGTGCCAGCAGTCCTTCCGGGACAGGGGGCCCGTATGCCTACGAGCAGTACTTC. Full variable domain (missing parts from reference TRBV28 and TRBJ2-7): DVKVTQSSRYLVKRTGEKVFLECVQDMDHENMFWYRQDPGLGLRLIYFSYDVKMKEKGDIPEGYSVSREKKERFSLILESASTNQTSMYLCASSPSGTGGPYAYEQYFGPGTRLTVT.

The genes are TRBV18 and TRBJ1-3; tentatively, D is TRBD1 (5 bases). Germline lookup yields CDR1 KGHSH and CDR2 LQKENI. V lost 0 bases and J 3 bases, leaving 9 bases between the germline ends. This CDR3 is built from 15 residues. The CDR3: CASSPPSGVGNTIYF. Written as DNA, the CDR3 is TGTGCCAGCTCACCACCGTCGGGGGTTGGAAACACCATATATTTT.

This clone came up once. The V and J genes are TRBV24-1 and TRBJ2-2, with 9 bases aligning to TRBD2. Germline V gene sequence: CDR1 KGHDR, CDR2 SFDVKD. V shed 9 bases, J shed 2 bases, and the junction held 9 bases outside the gene matches. The CDR3 covers 16 residues. The CDR3: CATSPRTSVNTGELFF. CDR3 bases: TGTGCCACCTCTCCCCGGACTAGCGTAAACACCGGGGAGCTGTTTTTT.

CDR3 sequence reads: CASGPSGLSYNEQFF. CDR3 coding DNA: TGTGCCAGCGGCCCCAGCGGCCTCTCCTACAATGAGCAGTTCTTC. This rearrangement joins TRBV6-2 or TRBV6-3 to TRBJ2-1, with a tentative D call TRBD2 (5 bases). The CDR3 runs 15 residues. V was shortened by 8 bases and J by 0 bases, with 14 bases between the two germline ends. CDR1 MNHEY and CDR2 SVGEGT come from the germline V gene.

The genes are TRBV6-5 and TRBJ1-2, with D possibly being TRBD1 (5 bases). V gave up 1 base and J gave up 7 bases, with 19 bases separating them. Germline V gene lookup returns CDR1 MNHEY and CDR2 SVGAGI. The CDR3 length is 16 residues. DNA of the CDR3: TGTGCCAGCAGTTACTTAGAACGGGGGGGGAGTTTTGGCTACACCTTC. Translation: CASSYLERGGSFGYTF.

V and J are TRBV5-5 and TRBJ2-1; no clear D. This CDR3 has 12 residues. V was shortened by 4 bases and J by 8 bases, with 10 bases between the two germline ends. Germline CDR1 reads SGHKS; CDR2 reads YYEKEE (reference sequence). CDR3 sequence: CASSRPRDEQFF. In nucleotides, the CDR3 is TGTGCCAGCAGCCGCCCACGGGATGAGCAGTTCTTC.

This clone was recorded once. The CDR3 protein is CASSSLFGYTF. CDR3 nucleotides: TGTGCCAGCAGTTCCCTTTTTGGCTACACCTTC. This chain joins TRBV12-3 or TRBV12-4 and TRBJ1-2; D not resolved. V was pared by 4 bases and J by 7 bases, with 7 bases between. This CDR3 is built from 11 residues.

The chain is built from TRBV21-1 and TRBJ1-1; TRBD1, the table's D call, was not compared with the DNA. TRBV21-1 is deemed a pseudogene. This CDR3 contains 14 residues. CDR3 amino acids: CASSKFRRGPGAFF. The CDR3 region has the DNA TGTGCCAGCAGCAAGTTCCGTCGTGGGCCTGGCGCTTTCTTT.

This CDR3 is CARTGTGARDTEAFF. CDR3 nucleotide sequence: TGTGCCAGAACCGGGACAGGGGCCAGGGACACTGAAGCTTTCTTT. J is TRBJ1-1 and V is TRBV2; 10 positions agree with TRBD1. The germline CDR1 and CDR2 sequences are SNHLY and FYNNEI. The CDR3 loop spans 15 amino acids. V gave up 9 bases and J gave up 3 bases; unmatched junction bases: 10.

The V gene is TRBV6-5, the J gene TRBJ2-7, with D unresolved. This CDR3 comprises 14 residues. Germline V gene data show CDR1 as MNHEY and CDR2 as SVGAGI. Trimming took 10 bases from V and 9 from J, leaving 25 bases between them. The CDR3 DNA follows: TGTGCCACCCACGCCGGGTCAGCCGCACCGTTGCAGTACTTC. Translating gives CATHAGSAAPLQYF.

The chain joins TRBV20-1 to TRBJ2-1; 10 nucleotides align to TRBD2. V was clipped by 3 bases and J by 8 bases; unmatched bases: 7. CDR3 length: 14 residues. Germline values: CDR1 DFQATT, CDR2 SNEGSKA (reference sequence). The CDR3 protein is CSASSTSGTYEQFF. The CDR3 nucleotides are TGCAGTGCTAGTAGCACTAGCGGGACCTATGAGCAGTTCTTC.

This chain connects TRBV7-2 to TRBJ1-1; D not certain. Germline loops: CDR1 SGHTA, CDR2 FQGNSA. The CDR3 is 14 residues long. Between the trimmed V and J ends, which lost 5 bases and 1 base, there was a span of 11 bases. CDR3 nucleotide sequence: TGTGCCAGCAGCCTCCAGAGAGGGAACACTGAAGCTTTCTTT. Protein sequence: CASSLQRGNTEAFF.

The genes are TRBV6-4 and TRBJ1-2; 10 bases line up with TRBD1. The V segment lost 8 bases and the J segment 4 bases; nucleotides outside the gene matches: 19. The CDR3 loop spans 18 amino acids. Germline V gene data show CDR1 as MRHNA and CDR2 as SNTAGT. CDR3 residues: CASPDIRQGARTPYGYTF. The CDR3 DNA follows: TGTGCCAGCCCCGACATAAGACAGGGGGCGCGTACCCCCTATGGCTACACCTTC.